This T cell receptor (beta chain) emerged from a study of blood T cell repertoires in COVID-19. The V gene lost 5 bases and the J gene lost 8 bases, with 8 bases spanning the gap. Germline CDR1 reads WSHSY; CDR2 reads SAAADI. CDR3 length equals 11 residues. The protocol was immunoSEQ multiplex PCR, while the TCRdb copy is restricted to in-frame clones and leaves out a portion. The sample has some 100,000 clones, around 85% seen once; the top ten hold over 10%. The material sequenced was peripheral blood. This TCR derives from a man over 45 with active or convalescent COVID-19. This sequence joins TRBV10-2 and TRBJ2-3; the D is unclear. This chain's CDR3 is CASSHTPTQYF. The CDR3 region has the DNA TGCGCCAGCAGTCACACCCCTACGCAGTATTTT.